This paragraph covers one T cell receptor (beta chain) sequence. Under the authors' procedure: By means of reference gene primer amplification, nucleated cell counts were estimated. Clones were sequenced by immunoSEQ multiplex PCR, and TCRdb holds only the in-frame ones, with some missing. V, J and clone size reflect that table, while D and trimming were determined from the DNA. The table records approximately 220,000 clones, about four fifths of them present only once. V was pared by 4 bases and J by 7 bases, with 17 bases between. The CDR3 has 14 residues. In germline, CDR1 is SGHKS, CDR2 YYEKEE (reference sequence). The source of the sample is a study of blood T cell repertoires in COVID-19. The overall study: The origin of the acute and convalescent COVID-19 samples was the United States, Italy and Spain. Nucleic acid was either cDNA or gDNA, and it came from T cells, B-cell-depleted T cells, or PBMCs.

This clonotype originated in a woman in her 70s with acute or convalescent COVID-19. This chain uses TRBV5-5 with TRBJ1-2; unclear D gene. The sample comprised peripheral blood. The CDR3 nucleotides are TGTGCCAGCAGCCTTTCCTTGGAGGGCCCTGGCTACACCTTC. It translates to CASSLSLEGPGYTF.